This T cell receptor beta chain was sequenced during a study of T cells in women clearing cervical HPV infection. Some clones are missing from TCRdb's copy, which holds only in-frame ones; the method was immunoSEQ multiplex PCR. The data include 25,000 to 35,000 clones; the top ten clones carry 7.8%. The sample taken for sequencing was blood buffy coat. The sequence was collected from a woman between 18 and 69 years old with a cervical HPV16 infection that either progressed to CIN3+ or cleared (not recorded which).

Here the CDR3 reads CASTEGRGNNEQFF. The CDR3 DNA, read in part, is TGTGCCAGCACTGAGGGTAGGGGGAACAATGAG. The rearrangement links TRBV2 to TRBJ2-1; tentative D call: TRBD1 (6 bases). The DNA ends 3 residues before the CDR3 does, and the rest of the CDR3 is filled in from the germline J gene. Germline-derived CDR1 and CDR2 are SNHLY and FYNNEI. Trimming took 7 bases from V and 5 from J, leaving 15 bases between them. The CDR3 loop spans 14 amino acids. The full variable domain, with the rest looked up from reference TRBV2 and TRBJ2-1, is EPEVTQTPSHQVTQMGQEVILRCVPISNHLYFYWYRQILGQKVEFLVSFYNNEISEKSEIFDDQFSVERPDGSNFTLKIRSTKLEDSAMYFCASTEGRGNNEQFFGPGTRLTVL.